What follows are 2 T cell receptor beta chains derived from one specimen sequenced in a study of identical twins. TCRdb independently ran MiXCR on the 5' RACE reads; one entry per CDR3 protein. The sample consists of hundreds of thousands of distinct CDR3 sequences, roughly 24% of them appearing once. These data are also associated with another study on T cells expressing NK-cell markers.

Sequenced input: CD4+ T cells sorted from blood. These receptors originate from a woman aged 18 to 35 in good health.

The chain joins TRBV20-1 to TRBJ2-3, with 14 positions matching TRBD2. Germline V gene data show CDR1 as DFQATT and CDR2 as SNEGSKA (reference sequence). The CDR3 length is 15 residues. The junction had 11 bases not matched to a gene; V was cut back by 5 bases and J by 10 bases. CDR3 sequence reads: CSAPKTSGRADSQYF. The CDR3 DNA reads as TGCAGTGCTCCAAAGACTAGCGGGAGGGCTGATTCGCAGTATTTT.

This clonotype was seen a handful of times. The chain joins TRBV9 to TRBJ2-1; D is undetermined. Germline values: CDR1 SGDLS, CDR2 YYNGEE. V lost 2 bases and J lost 2, with 11 bases in between. This CDR3 comprises 15 residues. The CDR3 loop reads CASSVSSGPYNEQFF. For the CDR3, the DNA is TGTGCCAGCAGCGTTTCTTCGGGCCCCTACAATGAGCAGTTCTTC.